The rows below give T cell receptor beta chains drawn from one sample of a study of vaccination effects on CD4 cells after COVID-19. The antigens these receptors bind are not known. The method was immunoSEQ multiplex PCR; TCRdb's version includes in-frame clones alone and lacks a portion of them. The data hold tens of thousands of clones, with 65% to 80% observed a single time. Specimen: CD4+ T cells from PBMCs cultured without peptide, collected after COVID-19 vaccination. These TCRs come from a human donor who received a COVID-19 vaccine. Each CDR3 is given with its conserved first and last residue. The D gene is left open where the match is weak. Clone size is shown for a subset of rows, as once, few, many or a class of expanded clone.

NA,TRBJ2-2,NA,TRBV7-9,TGTGCCAGCAGCACTACTAGCACCGGGGAGCTGTTTTTT,CASSTTSTGELFF
NA,TRBJ1-5,NA,TRBV20-1,TGCAGTGCTAGTTCGGCAGGGAGGGCGAATCAGCCCCAGCATTTT,CSASSAGRANQPQHF
NA,TRBJ1-2,few,TRBV6-5,TGTGCCAGCAGTTACACAGCTACTACTAACTATGGCTACACCTTC,CASSYTATTNYGYTF
TRBD1,TRBJ2-5,NA,TRBV4-1,TGCGCCAGCAGCCGAGCTCCCGCCGGGACAGGAGGACCGGAGACCCAGTACTTC,CASSRAPAGTGGPETQYF
NA,TRBJ2-6,once,TRBV7-8,TGTGCCAGCAACAGGCTTAGCTCTGGGGCCAACGTCCTGACTTTC,CASNRLSSGANVLTF
NA,TRBJ1-2,NA,TRBV7-2,TGTGCCAGCAGCTTAGAGTCAGGGGCCAACTATGGCTACACCTTC,CASSLESGANYGYTF
TRBD1,TRBJ1-5,NA,TRBV19,TGTGCCAGTAGGGGGCCAGGGGGCGATCAGCCCCAGCATTTT,CASRGPGGDQPQHF
TRBD2,TRBJ2-1,NA,TRBV5-4,TGTGCCAGCAGCGTCGGACTAGCGGGGAGAAGCTCCTACAATGAGCAGTTCTTC,CASSVGLAGRSSYNEQFF
TRBD2,TRBJ2-2,NA,TRBV7-9,TGTGCCAGCAGCCCAGGGGGACTAGCGTTCACCGGGGAGCTGTTTTTT,CASSPGGLAFTGELFF
TRBD1,TRBJ2-6,NA,TRBV10-1,TGCGCCAGCAGTGAGTCGAAGTATCTGGGACAGGGACGACTCTCTGGGGCCAACGTCCTGACTTTC,CASSESKYLGQGRLSGANVLTF
NA,TRBJ2-5,few,TRBV7-3,TGTGCCAGCAGCAGGGGAGTATCAGAGACCCAGTACTTC,CASSRGVSETQYF
NA,TRBJ2-5,NA,TRBV1,TGCACCAGCACCCCCCCTGCCTTCGGACAGGCAAGAGGGACCCAGTACTTC,CTSTPPAFGQARGTQYF
NA,TRBJ1-5,NA,TRBV6-1,TGTGCCAGCAGTGATCAGGGCACCTATCAGCCCCAGCATTTT,CASSDQGTYQPQHF
NA,TRBJ2-2,NA,TRBV7-9,TGTGCCAGCAGCTTATTAGGGGACGGGACCGGGGAGCTGTTTTTT,CASSLLGDGTGELFF
TRBD1,TRBJ1-5,NA,TRBV6-5,TGTGCCAGCATCAAGACAGGGTCCTATAATCAGCCCCAGCATTTT,CASIKTGSYNQPQHF
NA,TRBJ1-5,few,TRBV10-2,NA,CASSDSLISVPWTIRNQPQHF
TRBD2,TRBJ2-1,NA,TRBV7-2,TGTGCCAGCAGCTTAGAAGCCCTAGCGGGTCAGGAGCAGTTCTTC,CASSLEALAGQEQFF